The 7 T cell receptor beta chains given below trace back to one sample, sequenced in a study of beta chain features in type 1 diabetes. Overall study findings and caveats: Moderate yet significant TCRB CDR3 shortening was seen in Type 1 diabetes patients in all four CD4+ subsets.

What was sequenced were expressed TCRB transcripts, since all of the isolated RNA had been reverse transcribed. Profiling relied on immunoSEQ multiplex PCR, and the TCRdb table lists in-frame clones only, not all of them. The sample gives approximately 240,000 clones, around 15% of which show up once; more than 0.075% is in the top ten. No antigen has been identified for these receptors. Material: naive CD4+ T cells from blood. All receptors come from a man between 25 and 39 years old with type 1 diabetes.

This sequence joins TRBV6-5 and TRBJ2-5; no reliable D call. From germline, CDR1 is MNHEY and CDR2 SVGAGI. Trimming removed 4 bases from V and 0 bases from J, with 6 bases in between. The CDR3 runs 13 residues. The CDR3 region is CASSLTDQETQYF. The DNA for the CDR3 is TGTGCCAGCAGTTTGACGGACCAAGAGACCCAGTACTTC.

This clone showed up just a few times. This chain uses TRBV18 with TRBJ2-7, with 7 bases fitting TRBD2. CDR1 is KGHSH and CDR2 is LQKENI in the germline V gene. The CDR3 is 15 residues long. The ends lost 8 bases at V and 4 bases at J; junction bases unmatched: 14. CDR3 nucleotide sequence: TGTGCCAGCAGCCAACGCTTGGGAGGGGTGTACGAGCAGTACTTC. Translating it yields CASSQRLGGVYEQYF.

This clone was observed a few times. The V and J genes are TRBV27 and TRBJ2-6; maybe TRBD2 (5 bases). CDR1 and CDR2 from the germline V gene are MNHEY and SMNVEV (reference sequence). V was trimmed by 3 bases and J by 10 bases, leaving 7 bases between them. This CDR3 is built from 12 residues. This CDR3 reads CASSFGENVLTF. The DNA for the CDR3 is TGTGCCAGCAGTTTTGGGGAGAACGTCCTGACTTTC.

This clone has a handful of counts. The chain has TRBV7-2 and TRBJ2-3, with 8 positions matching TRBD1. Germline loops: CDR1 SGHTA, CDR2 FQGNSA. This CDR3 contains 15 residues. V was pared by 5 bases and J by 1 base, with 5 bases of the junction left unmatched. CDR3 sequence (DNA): TGTGCCAGCAGCCAGGGGGCGCTGGGCACAGATACGCAGTATTTT. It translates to CASSQGALGTDTQYF.

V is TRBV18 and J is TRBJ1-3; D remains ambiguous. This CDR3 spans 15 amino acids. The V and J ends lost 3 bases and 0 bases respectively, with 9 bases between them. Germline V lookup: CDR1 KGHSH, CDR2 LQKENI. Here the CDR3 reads CASSPTVPSGNTIYF. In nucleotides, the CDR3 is TGTGCCAGCTCACCGACGGTTCCCTCTGGAAACACCATATATTTT.

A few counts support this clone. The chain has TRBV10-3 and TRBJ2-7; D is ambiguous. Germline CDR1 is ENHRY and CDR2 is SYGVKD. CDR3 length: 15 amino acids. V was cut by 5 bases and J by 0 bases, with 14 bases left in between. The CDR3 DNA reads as TGTGCCATCAGTCTAGACGGGTATGGCTCCTACGAGCAGTACTTC. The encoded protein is CAISLDGYGSYEQYF.

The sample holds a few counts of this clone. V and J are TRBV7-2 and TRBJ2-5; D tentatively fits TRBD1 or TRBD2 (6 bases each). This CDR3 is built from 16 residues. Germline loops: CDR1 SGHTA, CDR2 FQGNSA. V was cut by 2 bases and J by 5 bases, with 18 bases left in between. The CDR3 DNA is TGTGCCAGCAGCTTACGGAGGGGGGCGCTGACGGAGACCCAGTACTTC. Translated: CASSLRRGALTETQYF.